A selection of T cell receptor beta chains follows, all from one sample in a study of cytomegalovirus exposure and HLA in healthy donors. The data were produced by immunoSEQ multiplex PCR, yet TCRdb's version contains in-frame clones alone and is incomplete. The sample has 150,000 to 200,000 clones, 80% seen once; the top ten hold roughly 9.3%. The sequencing sample was made of PBMCs. All receptors derive from a man aged 18-30 years in good health and CMV-seropositive. CDR3s include the opening cysteine and the closing phenylalanine or tryptophan. The D gene is left open where the match is weak. Clone size is given for some rows only: seen once, a few or many times, or a class if the clone is expanded.

>TRBV30|TRBJ2-1|.|TRBD2
CAWGPLAVSYNEQFF
TGTGCCTGGGGCCCCCTAGCGGTCTCCTACAATGAGCAGTTCTTC
>TRBV5-1|TRBJ2-5|.|.
CASSLERAEETQYF
TGCGCCAGCAGCTTGGAACGAGCGGAAGAGACCCAGTACTTC
>TRBV30|TRBJ2-1|.|TRBD1
CAWSGEDRDYNEQFF
TGTGCCTGGAGTGGCGAGGACAGGGATTACAATGAGCAGTTCTTC
>TRBV5-4|TRBJ2-3|.|TRBD2
CASSLPGGPDTQYF
TGTGCCAGCAGCTTGCCGGGGGGACCAGATACGCAGTATTTT
>TRBV7-6|TRBJ1-2|.|.
CASGPTGWGDLNHGYTF
TGTGCCAGCGGCCCTACAGGCTGGGGTGATTTGAACCATGGCTACACCTTC
>TRBV7-2|TRBJ1-2|.|.
CASSIGGGSYGYTF
TGTGCCAGCAGCATCGGCGGAGGCTCTTATGGCTACACCTTC
>TRBV9|TRBJ2-1|.|TRBD2
CASSDGTSGSMSTVF
TGTGCCAGCAGCGATGGGACTAGCGGGAGTATGAGTACGGTCTTC
>TRBV7-8|TRBJ2-5|.|TRBD2
CASSLVGSGETQYF
TGTGCCAGCAGCTTAGTGGGTAGCGGGGAGACCCAGTACTTC
>TRBV6-6|TRBJ1-4|.|.
CASSYRQGYEKLFF
TGTGCCAGCAGTTACAGGCAGGGATACGAAAAACTGTTTTTT
>TRBV23-1|TRBJ2-1|.|.
CASSTYEKVRLVSFF
TGCGCCAGCAGCACGTACGAGAAAGTTAGACTAGTTTCGTTCTTC
>TRBV10-3|TRBJ1-1|.|.
CAISENRITGWAFF
TGTGCCATCAGTGAAAATAGGATAACCGGGTGGGCTTTCTTT
>TRBV5-6|TRBJ1-2|.|.
CASRSWPAGRGSDYGYTF
TGTGCCAGCAGATCCTGGCCCGCTGGACGGGGGAGTGACTATGGCTACACCTTC
>TRBV27|TRBJ2-7|.|.
CASSLIGRTGYYEQYF
TGTGCCAGCAGTTTAATCGGACGCACGGGATACTACGAGCAGTACTTC
>TRBV4-1|TRBJ1-4|.|TRBD1
CASSQDRGFSEKLFF
TGCGCCAGCAGCCAAGACAGGGGGTTCAGTGAAAAACTGTTTTTT
>TRBV5-1|TRBJ1-1|.|.
CASSSDLTGIEAFF
TGCGCCAGCAGCTCGGATCTAACAGGGATTGAAGCTTTCTTT
>TRBV27|TRBJ2-3|.|.
CASTTRRAPDTQYF
TGTGCCAGCACTACTCGCAGGGCCCCAGATACGCAGTATTTT
>TRBV7-2|TRBJ2-2|once|TRBD2
CASKLATGEGTGELFF
TGTGCCAGCAAACTCGCCACGGGGGAGGGCACCGGGGAGCTGTTTTTT
>TRBV28|TRBJ2-5|.|.
CASSKGGGGGIRETQYF
TGTGCCAGCTCCAAAGGAGGGGGGGGCGGGATCCGAGAGACCCAGTACTTC
>TRBV7-7|TRBJ1-1|.|.
CASSPGGPNTEAFF
TGTGCCAGCAGCCCCGGGGGGCCGAACACTGAAGCTTTCTTT
>TRBV15|TRBJ2-2|few|TRBD2
CATSSSGPAGELFF
TGTGCCACCAGCAGTAGCGGGCCAGCCGGGGAGCTGTTTTTT
>TRBV5-1|TRBJ2-1|.|TRBD2
CASSARAVGLAYNEQFF
TGCGCCAGCAGTGCAAGGGCTGTAGGACTAGCGTACAATGAGCAGTTCTTC
>TRBV9|TRBJ1-1|.|TRBD1
CASRGEQGSTEAFF
TGTGCCAGCAGGGGCGAACAGGGGTCCACTGAAGCTTTCTTT
>TRBV5-1|TRBJ1-1|.|TRBD1
CASRMGQGMNTEAFF
TGCGCCAGCAGGATGGGACAGGGGATGAACACTGAAGCTTTCTTT
>TRBV7-9|TRBJ1-3|.|.
CASQQDSGNTIYF
TGTGCCAGCCAACAGGACTCTGGAAACACCATATATTTT
>TRBV6-5|TRBJ2-3|.|.
CASSSPRWGGRDTQYF
TGTGCCAGCAGTTCCCCCAGGTGGGGGGGCCGCGATACGCAGTATTTT
>TRBV7-9|TRBJ1-2|.|.
CASSSGGSNYGYTF
TGTGCCAGCAGCTCCGGGGGGTCTAACTATGGCTACACCTTC
>TRBV27|TRBJ1-4|few|TRBD1
CASSEQGAREKLFF
TGTGCCAGCAGCGAGCAGGGGGCTAGGGAAAAACTGTTTTTT
>TRBV21-1|TRBJ1-5|few|.
CASSKPGQGLNQPQHF
TGTGCCAGCAGCAAACCGGGACAGGGTCTCAATCAGCCCCAGCATTTT
>TRBV7-7|TRBJ2-5|.|.
CASSLARAVGETQYF
TGTGCTAGCAGCTTAGCCAGGGCAGTCGGAGAGACCCAGTACTTC
>TRBV7-9|TRBJ2-1|.|TRBD2
CASSPRLAGGINNEQFF
TGTGCCAGCAGCCCCCGACTAGCGGGAGGAATCAACAATGAGCAGTTCTTC
>TRBV9|TRBJ2-1|.|.
CASSVANEQFF
TGTGCCAGCAGCGTAGCGAATGAGCAGTTCTTC